The 22 T cell receptor beta chains in this list originate from one sample, sequenced in a study of TIL therapy for anti-PD-1-resistant metastatic lung cancer (dated by TCRdb to the early 2020s). According to the study, the label for this sample's time point signals: pre-treatment sample, taken before nivolumab and TIL therapy. The baseline tumor samples, taken from the same resection that was used to grow TIL, were excised metastases, most often pleural nodules or supraclavicular lymph nodes. TCR beta CDR3 regions were amplified from genomic DNA by bias-controlled multiplex PCR with the immunoSEQ v3 hsTCRB kit. Drawn from immuneACCESS, this table holds only the in-frame rearrangements with V and J called that TCRdb kept. Clones are partly lost; checked studies trace under half to an unresolved V gene and leave the rest unexplained. For this sample there are 95,000 or so clones; less than 70% appear just once. Around 9.9% of the sample belongs to the ten largest clones.

The sample consisted of tumor tissue, taken at baseline. The receptor set was obtained from a person between 25 and 79 years old with non-small cell lung cancer.

There are a few counts of this clone. The chain links TRBV7-9 to TRBJ1-4; D gene unclear. There are 16 residues in the CDR3. Germline V gene lookup returns CDR1 SEHNR and CDR2 FQNEAQ (reference sequence). Deletions cut 5 bases from V and 4 bases from J, with 17 bases between. CDR3 loop: CASSPPMGRNNEKLFF. Here the CDR3 DNA reads TGTGCCAGCAGCCCCCCGATGGGCCGTAATAATGAAAAACTGTTTTTT.

Only one count was recorded for this clone. The J gene is TRBJ1-4, the V gene TRBV4-2; possible D gene TRBD1, 6 bases. Germline values: CDR1 LGHNA, CDR2 YNFKEQ. Trimming left V 4 bases short and J 5 bases short, with 14 bases between. This CDR3 is built from 15 residues. CDR3 bases: TGTGCCAGCAGCCCAAGAGGGGGGAACAATGAAAAACTGTTTTTT. Translated, it gives CASSPRGGNNEKLFF.

This chain connects TRBV14 to TRBJ1-2; D remains ambiguous. This CDR3 comprises 14 residues. Trimming took off 1 base at V and 0 bases at J, with 6 bases between the two ends. Germline CDR1 reads SGHDN; CDR2 reads FVKESK. CDR3 loop: CASSQVSPNYGYTF. Written as DNA, the CDR3 is TGTGCCAGCAGCCAAGTCAGCCCTAACTATGGCTACACCTTC.

This chain links TRBV28 with TRBJ2-1, with 7 positions matching TRBD1. Losses at the gene ends were 1 base for V and 6 bases for J; bases not matched to a gene: 15. This CDR3 has 18 residues. Germline CDR1 MDHEN, CDR2 SYDVKM. The CDR3 loop reads CASSLLLGRGGAGNEQFF. The CDR3 region has the DNA TGTGCCAGCAGTTTATTACTGGGACGAGGGGGCGCGGGCAATGAGCAGTTCTTC.

The chain combines TRBV15 with TRBJ1-1; maybe TRBD1 (5 bases). CDR1 and CDR2 (germline): LNHNV, YYDKDF (reference sequence). CDR3 length equals 15 residues. The V end was cut by 3 bases, the J end by 4 bases, with 15 bases between. DNA of the CDR3: TGTGCCACCAGCAGTGCACAGGCTCTGAGCACTGAAGCTTTCTTT. This gives the protein CATSSAQALSTEAFF.

The CDR3 protein is CASSVYRDGYTF. DNA of the CDR3: TGTGCCAGCAGTGTATACAGGGATGGCTACACCTTC. The chain combines TRBV28 with TRBJ1-2; the D gene is possibly TRBD1 (6 bases). V lost 5 bases and J 6 bases, leaving 10 bases between the germline ends. Germline V CDR1 and CDR2: MDHEN, SYDVKM. The CDR3 consists of 12 residues.

This chain's CDR3 is CASSPRQGATNEKLFF. The CDR3 DNA follows: TGTGCCAGCAGCCCTAGACAGGGCGCGACTAATGAAAAACTGTTTTTT. The rearrangement joins TRBV9 to TRBJ1-4; 7 positions agree with TRBD1. Trimming took 4 bases from V and 2 from J; bases not matched to a gene: 8. This CDR3 contains 16 residues. Looked up from germline, CDR1 is SGDLS and CDR2 is YYNGEE.

This clone was found a few times. The gene calls are TRBV3-1 (or the pseudogene TRBV3-2) and TRBJ2-7; perhaps TRBD2 as D (5 bases). V lost 2 bases and J lost 1, with 12 bases in between. This CDR3 has 15 amino acids. The germline V gene has CDR1 LGHDT and CDR2 YNNKEL (reference sequence). For the CDR3, the DNA is TGTGCCAGCAGCCAATACCCTAGCTTATCCTACGAGCAGTACTTC. Translation: CASSQYPSLSYEQYF.

There are a few counts of this clone. The V and J genes are TRBV6-6 and TRBJ2-2; 10 bases agree with TRBD2. This CDR3 has 17 residues. The V and J ends lost 5 bases and 3 bases, in that order; junction bases with no gene match: 9. Germline CDR1 MNHNY, CDR2 SVGAGI (reference sequence). CDR3 nucleotide sequence: TGTGCCAGCAGTCCCCTCTCGACTAGCGGGTACACCGGGGAGCTGTTTTTT. Protein sequence: CASSPLSTSGYTGELFF.

This chain links TRBV12-5 with TRBJ2-3, with TRBD1 matching 9 bases. With V trimmed by 1 base and J by 0 bases, 5 bases remained unmatched. Germline V gene data show CDR1 as LGHNT and CDR2 as FRNRAP. The CDR3 has 17 residues. CDR3 in amino acids: CASGLGTGAPSTDTQYF. CDR3 DNA sequence: TGTGCTAGTGGTTTGGGGACAGGGGCTCCAAGCACAGATACGCAGTATTTT.

The chain recombines TRBV19 with TRBJ2-7; 11 nucleotides align to TRBD2. V was clipped by 1 base and J by 1 base; unmatched bases: 0. In germline, CDR1 is LNHDA, CDR2 SQIVND (reference sequence). This CDR3 comprises 15 residues. CDR3 sequence reads: CASSIGLAGSYEQYF. The CDR3 DNA is TGTGCCAGTAGTATAGGACTAGCGGGATCCTACGAGCAGTACTTC.

The chain is built from TRBV24-1 and TRBJ2-1; 7 nucleotides align to TRBD1. Unmatched junction bases numbered 0, after V lost 1 base and J lost 1 base. The germline gives CDR1 KGHDR, CDR2 SFDVKD. The CDR3 extends over 15 amino acids. The CDR3 is CATSDLQGSYNEQFF. CDR3 in DNA: TGTGCCACCAGTGATTTACAGGGGTCCTACAATGAGCAGTTCTTC.

The chain couples TRBV6-2 or TRBV6-3 to TRBJ2-3; 16 positions match TRBD2. Germline V lookup: CDR1 MNHEY, CDR2 SVGEGT. The CDR3 covers 20 residues. J lost 1 base, V lost 2 bases, and 9 bases had no gene match. DNA for the CDR3: TGTGCCAGCAGTTACACACCCGGGACTAGCGGGAGGGCCGGCACAGATACGCAGTATTTT. Translated: CASSYTPGTSGRAGTDTQYF.

V and J are TRBV2 and TRBJ2-5; D is unclear. CDR3 length equals 12 residues. Trimming removed 9 bases from V and 1 base from J, with 9 bases in between. The germline gives CDR1 SNHLY, CDR2 FYNNEI. CDR3 residues: CASLDLQETQYF. DNA of the CDR3: TGTGCCAGTCTGGATCTCCAAGAGACCCAGTACTTC.

The chain has TRBV11-2 and TRBJ2-2; 11 positions match TRBD2. Germline loops: CDR1 SGHAT, CDR2 FQNNGV. The CDR3 loop spans 22 amino acids. The V and J ends lost 6 bases and 0 bases, in that order; junction bases with no gene match: 21. The DNA of the CDR3 is TGTGCCAGCAGTCCTAGACGGCCGGCACTAGCGGGAGTGAGCCCGAACACCGGGGAGCTGTTTTTT. Protein sequence: CASSPRRPALAGVSPNTGELFF.

The chain joins TRBV9 to TRBJ2-5; a weak D match, TRBD2 (5 bases). The CDR3 extends over 16 amino acids. The germline V gene has CDR1 SGDLS and CDR2 YYNGEE. Trimming cost V 0 bases and J 0 bases, with 12 bases left between them. CDR3 amino acids: CASSVGSELYQETQYF. Here the CDR3 DNA reads TGTGCCAGCAGCGTAGGTAGCGAATTGTACCAAGAGACCCAGTACTTC.

The CDR3 spells CSVEIRTPVLETQYF. CDR3 nucleotides: TGCAGCGTTGAAATTAGAACTCCTGTGCTTGAGACCCAGTACTTC. V is TRBV29-1 and J is TRBJ2-5, with D hard to call. Germline V gene lookup returns CDR1 SQVTM and CDR2 ANQGSEA. This CDR3 is 15 amino acids long. V lost 2 bases and J 5 bases, leaving 18 bases between the germline ends.

The CDR3 loop is CASSKRQGASTF. The CDR3 nucleotides read TGCGCCAGCAGCAAGAGACAGGGGGCAAGTACCTTC. The rearrangement links TRBV5-1 to TRBJ1-2, with TRBD1 matching over 10 bases. Germline-derived CDR1 and CDR2 are SGHRS and YFSETQ. The CDR3 runs to 12 residues. V shed 4 bases and J 14 bases; nucleotides not matched to a gene: 8.

DNA for the CDR3: TGTGCCTGGAGGAAAAAAGACAGGGAATTTACAGATACGCAGTATTTT. Protein product: CAWRKKDREFTDTQYF. This chain links TRBV30 with TRBJ2-3, with 7 bases that match TRBD1. CDR1 and CDR2 (germline): GTSNPN, SVGIG (reference sequence). J lost 3 bases, V lost 3 bases, and 12 bases had no gene match. The CDR3 sequence is 16 residues long.

The V call is TRBV29-1, the J call TRBJ1-2, with D maybe TRBD1 (5 bases). The germline CDR1 and CDR2 sequences are SQVTM and ANQGSEA. V lost 4 bases and J lost 7, with 19 bases in between. The CDR3 extends over 14 amino acids. CDR3 amino acids: CSVVRAGRDAGYTF. The DNA for the CDR3 is TGCAGCGTTGTAAGGGCCGGCAGGGATGCTGGCTACACCTTC.

This chain connects TRBV7-2 to TRBJ2-3, with D possibly being TRBD1 (6 bases). Germline-derived CDR1 and CDR2 are SGHTA and FQGNSA. V shed 2 bases and J shed 4 bases, with 10 bases lying between them. The CDR3 is 14 amino acids. The CDR3 here is CASSLYSGADTQYF. CDR3 sequence (DNA): TGTGCCAGCAGCTTATACTCAGGGGCAGATACGCAGTATTTT.

By its share, this clone is medium-sized (0.01 to 0.1%). The gene calls are TRBV19 and TRBJ2-2, with D tentatively TRBD1 (6 bases). CDR1 is LNHDA, CDR2 SQIVND, per germline (reference sequence). Trimming left V 6 bases short and J 5 bases short, with 10 bases between. This CDR3 has 13 amino acids. The CDR3 loop reads CASRRTGTGELFF. The CDR3 coding sequence is TGTGCCAGTAGACGAACAGGGACCGGGGAGCTGTTTTTT.